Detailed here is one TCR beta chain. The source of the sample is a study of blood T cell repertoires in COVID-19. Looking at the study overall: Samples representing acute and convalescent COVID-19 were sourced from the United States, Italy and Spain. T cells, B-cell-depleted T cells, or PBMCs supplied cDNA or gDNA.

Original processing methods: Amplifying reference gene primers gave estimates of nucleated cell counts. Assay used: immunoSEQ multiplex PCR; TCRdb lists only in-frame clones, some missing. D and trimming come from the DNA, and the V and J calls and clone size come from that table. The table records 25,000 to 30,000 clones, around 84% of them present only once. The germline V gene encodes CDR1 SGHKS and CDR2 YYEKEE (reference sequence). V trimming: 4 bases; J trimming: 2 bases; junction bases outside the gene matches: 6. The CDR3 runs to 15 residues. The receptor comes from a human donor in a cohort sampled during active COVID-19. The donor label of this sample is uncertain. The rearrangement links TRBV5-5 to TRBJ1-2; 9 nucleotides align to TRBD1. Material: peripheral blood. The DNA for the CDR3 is TGTGCCAGCAGCCTCCGGGACAGGGAAAACTATGGCTACACCTTC. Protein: CASSLRDRENYGYTF.